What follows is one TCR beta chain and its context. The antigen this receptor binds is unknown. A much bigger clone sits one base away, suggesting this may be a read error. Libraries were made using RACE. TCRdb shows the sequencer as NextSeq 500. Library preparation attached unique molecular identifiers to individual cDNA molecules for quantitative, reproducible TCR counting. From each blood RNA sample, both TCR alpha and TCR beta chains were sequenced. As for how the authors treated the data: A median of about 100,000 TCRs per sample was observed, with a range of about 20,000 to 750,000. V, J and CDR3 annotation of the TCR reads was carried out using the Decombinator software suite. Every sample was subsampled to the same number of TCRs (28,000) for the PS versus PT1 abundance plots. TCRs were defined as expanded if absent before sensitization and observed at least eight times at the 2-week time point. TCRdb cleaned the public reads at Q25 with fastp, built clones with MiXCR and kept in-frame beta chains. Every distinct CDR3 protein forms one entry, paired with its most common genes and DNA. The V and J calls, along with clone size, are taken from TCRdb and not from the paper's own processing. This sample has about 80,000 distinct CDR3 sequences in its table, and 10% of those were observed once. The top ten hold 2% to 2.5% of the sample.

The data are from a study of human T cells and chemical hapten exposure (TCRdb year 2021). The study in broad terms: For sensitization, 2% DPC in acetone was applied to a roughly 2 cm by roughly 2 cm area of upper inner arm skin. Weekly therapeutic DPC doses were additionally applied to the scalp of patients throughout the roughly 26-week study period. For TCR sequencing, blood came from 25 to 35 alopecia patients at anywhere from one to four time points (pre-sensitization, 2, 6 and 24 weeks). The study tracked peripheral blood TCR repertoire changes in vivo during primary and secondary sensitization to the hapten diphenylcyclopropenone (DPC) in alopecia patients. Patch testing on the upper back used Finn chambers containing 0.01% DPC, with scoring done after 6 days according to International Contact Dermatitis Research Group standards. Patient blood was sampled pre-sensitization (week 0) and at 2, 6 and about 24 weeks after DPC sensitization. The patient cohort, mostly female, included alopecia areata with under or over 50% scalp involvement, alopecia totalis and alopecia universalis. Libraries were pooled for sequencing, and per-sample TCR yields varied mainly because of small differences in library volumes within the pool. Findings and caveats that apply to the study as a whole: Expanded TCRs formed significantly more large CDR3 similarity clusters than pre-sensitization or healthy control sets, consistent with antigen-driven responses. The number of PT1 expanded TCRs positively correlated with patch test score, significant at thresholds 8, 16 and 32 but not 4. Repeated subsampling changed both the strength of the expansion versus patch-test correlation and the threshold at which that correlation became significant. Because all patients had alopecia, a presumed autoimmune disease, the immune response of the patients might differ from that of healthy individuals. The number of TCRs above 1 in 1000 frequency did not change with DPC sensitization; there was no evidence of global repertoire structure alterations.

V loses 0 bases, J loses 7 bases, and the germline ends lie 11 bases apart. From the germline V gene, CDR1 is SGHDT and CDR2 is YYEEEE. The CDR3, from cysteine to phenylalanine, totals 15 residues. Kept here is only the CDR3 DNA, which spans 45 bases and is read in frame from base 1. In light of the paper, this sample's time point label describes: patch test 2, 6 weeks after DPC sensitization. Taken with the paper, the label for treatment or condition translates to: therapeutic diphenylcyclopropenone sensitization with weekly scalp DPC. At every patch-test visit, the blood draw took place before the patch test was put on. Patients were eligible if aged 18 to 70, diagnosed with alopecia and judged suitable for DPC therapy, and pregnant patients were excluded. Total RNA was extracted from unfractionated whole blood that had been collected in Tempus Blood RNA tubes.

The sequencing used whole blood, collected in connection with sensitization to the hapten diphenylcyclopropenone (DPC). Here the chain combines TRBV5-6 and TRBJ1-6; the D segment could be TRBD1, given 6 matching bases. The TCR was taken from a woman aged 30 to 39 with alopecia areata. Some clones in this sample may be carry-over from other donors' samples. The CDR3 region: CASSLVGGFNSPLHF. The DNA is TGTGCCAGCAGCTTGGTCGGGGGCTTCAATTCACCCCTCCACTTT.